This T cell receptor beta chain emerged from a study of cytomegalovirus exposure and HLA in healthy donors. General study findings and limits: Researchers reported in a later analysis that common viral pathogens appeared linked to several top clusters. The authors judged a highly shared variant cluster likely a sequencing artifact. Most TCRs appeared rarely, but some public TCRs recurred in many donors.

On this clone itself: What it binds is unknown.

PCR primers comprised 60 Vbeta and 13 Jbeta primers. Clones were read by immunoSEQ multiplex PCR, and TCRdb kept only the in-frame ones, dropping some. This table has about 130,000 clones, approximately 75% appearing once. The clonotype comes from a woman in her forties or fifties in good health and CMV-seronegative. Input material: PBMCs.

CDR3 protein: CASSQEVLAGMNTEAFF. Here the CDR3 DNA reads TGTGCCAGCAGCCAAGAGGTCCTTGCAGGGATGAACACTGAAGCTTTCTTT. The chain carries TRBV4-2 and TRBJ1-1; TRBD1 might be the D (5 bases). Germline CDR1 reads LGHNA; CDR2 reads YNFKEQ. V shed 0 bases and J shed 0 bases, with 14 bases lying between them. This CDR3 region has 17 residues.